A selection of T cell receptor beta chains follows, all from one sample in a study of blood T cell repertoires in COVID-19. The protocol was immunoSEQ multiplex PCR, while the TCRdb copy is restricted to in-frame clones and leaves out a portion. The sample carries roughly 80,000 clones, roughly 85% recorded once. The sample comprised peripheral blood. These receptors were taken from an elderly woman with active or convalescent COVID-19. Each CDR3 is given with its conserved first and last residue.

TRBV5-4 | CASSPAPGQGNTEAFF
TRBV5-1 | CASSANPGIQETQYF
TRBV29-1 | CSSRLDLTDRGSEAFF
TRBV19 | CASRKLASYNEQFF
TRBV4-1 | CASSQQGQETQYF
TRBV5-1 | CASSPGQGGNTEAFF
TRBV5-1 | CASSSQQGATGANVLTF
TRBV2 | CASSAGLAEETQYF
TRBV5-1 | CASSSQGEASYEQYF
TRBV28 | CASRRDGVTEAFF
TRBV19 | CASSLGPRVGNTGELFF
TRBV7-2 | CASSSWGAGASNEQFF
TRBV24-1 | CATSDVGQGFVNEQYF
TRBV3-1/TRBV3-2 | CASRGSTDTQYF
TRBV9 | CASGTISTDTQYF
TRBV7-9 | CASGRQPGETQYF
TRBV3-1/TRBV3-2 | CASSRGGALGATGELFF
TRBV19 | CASKLTGTAHNYGYTF
TRBV5-1 | CASSLLLSAGGRDTQYF
TRBV18 | CASSPGGQGTPSGNTIYF
TRBV19 | CASSPTPPAGAVGYF
TRBV7-9 | CASSLQGAITEAFF
TRBV5-5 | CASSLPPTSPFSDTQYF
TRBV7-9 | CASSFTAYNEKLFF
TRBV7-2 | CASSLEVQDTQYF
TRBV15 | CATSRENPYQPQHF
TRBV28 | CASTGGRDNEQFF
TRBV7-2 | CASLPSILTGVAYTF
TRBV19 | CASSPRQGVQPQHF
TRBV7-3 | CASSLGGWETQYF
TRBV5-1 | CASRPTGTSRSNEQFF
TRBV29-1 | CSVGLASGRETQYF
TRBV28 | CASSFRGSGNTIYF
TRBV28 | CASRVTGAGNTIYF
TRBV27 | CASRVRAGLSKNIQYF
TRBV19 | CASSIHPPPWVASGRRVPTGELFF
TRBV5-6 | CASSSAGDRVSAFF
TRBV7-2 | CASSLTRDRNQPQHF
TRBV4-1 | CASSRQVQGAYEQYF
TRBV28 | CASSLLDVWGLYNEQFF
TRBV5-8 | CASRNGTPNYGYTF
TRBV28 | CASSSGGAADTQYF
TRBV2 | CASSPGTSDTQYF
TRBV6-6 | CASSPGTGGGTEAFF
TRBV7-2 | CASSLVSGEKLFF
TRBV29-1 | CSARQVFTDTQYF
TRBV19 | CASRMGQGTATGELFF
TRBV10-2 | CASRGTGDNSPLHF
TRBV6-1 | CASSDRGRDRETQYF
TRBV15 | CATSRLGTGGYEQYF
TRBV5-6 | CASSPLQGLGYGYTF
TRBV19 | CASRAGERSNQPQHF
TRBV3-1/TRBV3-2 | CASSRTSGSTDTQYF
TRBV29-1 | CSVGTGVGGYTF
TRBV19 | CASSIVGHRGEETQYF
TRBV5-1 | CASSLGQGVNTGELFF
TRBV19 | CASSIPRDRPLGELFF
TRBV9 | CASSPQGRESPLHF
TRBV9 | CASSVEASGFYEQYF
TRBV28 | CASSPSGTSVSTDTQYF